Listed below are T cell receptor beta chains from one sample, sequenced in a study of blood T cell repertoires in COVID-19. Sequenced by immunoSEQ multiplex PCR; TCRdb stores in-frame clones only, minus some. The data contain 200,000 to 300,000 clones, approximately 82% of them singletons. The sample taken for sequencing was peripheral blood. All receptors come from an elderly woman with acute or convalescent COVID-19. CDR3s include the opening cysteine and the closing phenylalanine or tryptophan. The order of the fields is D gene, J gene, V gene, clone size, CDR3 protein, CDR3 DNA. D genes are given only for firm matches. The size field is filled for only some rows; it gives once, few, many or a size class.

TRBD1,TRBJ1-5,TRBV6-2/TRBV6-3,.,CASSDRGTNNQPQHF,TGTGCCAGCAGCGACAGGGGTACGAACAATCAGCCCCAGCATTTT
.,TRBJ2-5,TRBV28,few,CASSLGDRRPSETQYF,TGTGCCAGCAGTTTAGGAGACCGCAGACCCAGTGAGACCCAGTACTTC
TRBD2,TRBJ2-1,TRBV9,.,CASSVSGLTYNEQFF,TGTGCCAGCAGCGTATCGGGACTAACCTACAATGAGCAGTTCTTC
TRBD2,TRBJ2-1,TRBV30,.,CAWERGSYNEQFF,TGTGCCTGGGAGCGGGGCTCCTACAATGAGCAGTTCTTC
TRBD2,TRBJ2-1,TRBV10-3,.,CAISGEGRTWGNEQFF,TGTGCCATCAGTGGGGAGGGGAGGACATGGGGCAATGAGCAGTTCTTC
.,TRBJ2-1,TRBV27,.,CASSLRGFSSYNEQFF,TGTGCCAGCAGTTTACGGGGGTTCTCCTCCTACAATGAGCAGTTCTTC
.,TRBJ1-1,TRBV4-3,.,CASSQDYPMTGPEAFF,TGCGCCAGCAGCCAAGATTACCCAATGACAGGTCCTGAAGCTTTCTTT
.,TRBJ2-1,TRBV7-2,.,CASSLVSEQFF,TGTGCCAGCAGCTTAGTATCTGAGCAGTTCTTC
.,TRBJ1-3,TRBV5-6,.,CASSSRTFLGNTIYF,TGTGCCAGCAGCTCCAGGACATTCCTGGGAAACACCATATATTTT
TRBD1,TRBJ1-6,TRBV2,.,CASSGTGTGSSPLHF,TGTGCCAGCAGTGGCACCGGGACAGGGAGTTCACCCCTCCACTTT
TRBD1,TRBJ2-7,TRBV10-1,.,CASRVDRGGGEQYF,TGCGCCAGCAGAGTTGACAGGGGCGGTGGCGAGCAGTACTTC
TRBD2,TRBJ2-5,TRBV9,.,CASSISPGLARQETQYF,TGTGCCAGCAGCATTAGTCCGGGACTAGCGAGACAAGAGACCCAGTACTTC
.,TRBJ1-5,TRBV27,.,CASSLRPYQPQHF,TGTGCCAGCAGTTTGAGGCCATATCAGCCCCAGCATTTT
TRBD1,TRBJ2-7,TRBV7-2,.,CASSHWASRRGPFYEQYF,TGTGCCAGCAGCCATTGGGCGTCAAGAAGGGGGCCGTTCTACGAGCAGTACTTC
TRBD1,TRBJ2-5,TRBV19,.,CASSIGQGGETQYF,TGTGCCAGTAGTATCGGACAGGGAGGAGAGACCCAGTACTTC
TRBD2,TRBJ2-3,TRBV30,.,CASRPPSSGRYTDTQYF,TGTGCCTCCCGACCCCCATCTAGCGGGAGATACACAGATACGCAGTATTTT
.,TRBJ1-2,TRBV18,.,CASSPAGIGYTF,TGTGCCAGCTCACCAGCGGGGATTGGCTACACCTTC
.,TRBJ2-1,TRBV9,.,CASSAGTGMAYNEQFF,TGTGCCAGCAGCGCCGGAACAGGGATGGCCTACAATGAGCAGTTCTTC
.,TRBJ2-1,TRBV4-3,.,CASSEVAAGTLYNEQFF,TGCGCCAGCAGCGAGGTCGCCGCGGGGACTCTATACAATGAGCAGTTCTTC
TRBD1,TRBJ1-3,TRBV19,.,CASSTGQGRLSGNTIYF,TGTGCCAGTAGTACGGGACAGGGCCGCCTCTCTGGAAACACCATATATTTT
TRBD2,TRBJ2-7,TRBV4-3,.,CASSQVFGAGGRSGEQYF,TGCGCCAGCAGCCAAGTTTTTGGCGCTGGCGGGAGGTCAGGCGAGCAGTACTTC
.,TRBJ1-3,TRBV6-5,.,CASRPGVRSGNTIYF,TGTGCCAGCAGGCCCGGGGTTAGGTCTGGAAACACCATATATTTT
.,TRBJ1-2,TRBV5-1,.,CASSLLAGTDGYTF,TGCGCCAGCAGCTTATTAGCGGGGACCGATGGCTACACCTTC
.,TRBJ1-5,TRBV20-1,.,CSASPGLNQPQHF,TGCAGTGCTAGTCCTGGGCTAAATCAGCCCCAGCATTTT
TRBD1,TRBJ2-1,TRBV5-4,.,CASSLNSGTGGNEQFF,TGTGCCAGCAGCCTAAACTCCGGGACAGGGGGCAATGAGCAGTTCTTC
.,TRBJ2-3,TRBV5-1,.,CASSGGRTSTDTQYF,TGCGCCAGCAGCGGTGGGCGGACTAGCACAGATACGCAGTATTTT
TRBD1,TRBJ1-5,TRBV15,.,CATRSTGAQPQHF,TGTGCCACCAGAAGTACAGGGGCCCAGCCCCAGCATTTT
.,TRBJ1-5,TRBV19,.,CASSIPQGVRSNQPQHF,TGTGCCAGTAGTATTCCGCAGGGTGTTCGAAGCAATCAGCCCCAGCATTTT
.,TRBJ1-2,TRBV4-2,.,CASSQEPLLRGYTF,TGTGCCAGCAGCCAAGAACCCCTACTGAGGGGCTACACCTTC
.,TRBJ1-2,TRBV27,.,CASGEGGGYGYTF,TGTGCCAGCGGAGAGGGAGGAGGCTATGGCTACACCTTC
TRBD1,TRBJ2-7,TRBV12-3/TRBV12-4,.,CASSTGVDEQYF,TGTGCCAGCAGTACAGGGGTCGACGAGCAGTACTTC
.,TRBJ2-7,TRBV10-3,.,CAISQNPSAVSSYEQYF,TGTGCCATCAGCCAGAACCCCTCTGCGGTTAGCTCCTACGAGCAGTACTTC
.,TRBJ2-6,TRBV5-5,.,CASSLAGAGANVLTF,TGTGCCAGCAGCTTGGCCGGGGCTGGGGCCAACGTCCTGACTTTC
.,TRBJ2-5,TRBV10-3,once,CAISGSGLETQYF,TGTGCCATCAGTGGTTCAGGGCTGGAGACCCAGTACTTC
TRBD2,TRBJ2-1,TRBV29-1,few,CSAVSGSHGEQFF,TGCAGCGCTGTTAGCGGGAGCCACGGTGAGCAGTTCTTC
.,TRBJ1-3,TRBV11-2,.,CASGRSGNTIYF,TGTGCCAGCGGGAGATCTGGAAACACCATATATTTT
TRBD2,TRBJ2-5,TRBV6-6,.,CASSQAASGRSETQYF,TGTGCCAGCAGCCAAGCAGCCAGCGGGAGGTCGGAGACCCAGTACTTC
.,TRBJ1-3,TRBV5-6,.,CASSPWTGISGNTIYF,TGTGCCAGCAGTCCTTGGACGGGGATCTCTGGAAACACCATATATTTT
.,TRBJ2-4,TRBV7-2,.,CASSLRFLQDIQYF,TGTGCCAGCAGCCTACGGTTCCTCCAGGACATTCAGTACTTC
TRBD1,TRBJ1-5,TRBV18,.,CASSTGTGNQPQHF,TGTGCCAGCTCAACCGGGACAGGGAATCAGCCCCAGCATTTT
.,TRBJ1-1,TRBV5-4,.,CASSLGGGGNTEAFF,TGTGCCAGCAGCTTGGGGGGGGGAGGTAACACTGAAGCTTTCTTT
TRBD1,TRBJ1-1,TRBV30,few,CAWSVYRGVTEAFF,TGTGCCTGGAGTGTATACAGGGGTGTCACTGAAGCTTTCTTT
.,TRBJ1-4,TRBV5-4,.,CASSLGTADEKLFF,TGTGCCAGCAGCTTGGGGACAGCGGATGAAAAACTGTTTTTT
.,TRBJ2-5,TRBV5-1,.,CASSLEGETQYF,TGCGCCAGCAGCTTGGAGGGGGAGACCCAGTACTTC
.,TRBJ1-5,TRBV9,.,CASSVSGNQPQHF,TGTGCCAGCAGCGTATCTGGCAATCAGCCCCAGCATTTT
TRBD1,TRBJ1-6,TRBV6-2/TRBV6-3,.,CASSSAGTGDSPLHF,TGTGCCAGCAGTTCCGCCGGGACAGGGGACTCACCCCTCCACTTT